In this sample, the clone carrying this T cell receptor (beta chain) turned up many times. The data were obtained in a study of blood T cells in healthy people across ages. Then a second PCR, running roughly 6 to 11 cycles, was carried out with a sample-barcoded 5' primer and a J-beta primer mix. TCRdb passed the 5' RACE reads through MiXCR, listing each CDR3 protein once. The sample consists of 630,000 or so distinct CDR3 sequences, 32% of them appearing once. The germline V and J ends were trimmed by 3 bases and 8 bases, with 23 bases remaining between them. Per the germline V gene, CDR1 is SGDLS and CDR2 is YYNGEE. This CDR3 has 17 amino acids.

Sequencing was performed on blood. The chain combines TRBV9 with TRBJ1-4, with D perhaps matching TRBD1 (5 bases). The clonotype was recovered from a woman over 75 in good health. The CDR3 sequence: CASSALDRGSRREKLFF. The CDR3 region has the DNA TGTGCCAGCAGCGCCTTAGACCGGGGCTCGCGGAGAGAAAAACTGTTTTTT.